The 9 T cell receptor beta chains below all came from one sample that was sequenced in a study of early T cells in non-severe SARS-CoV-2 infection. Each CDR3 protein gets one entry after TCRdb re-called the 5' RACE reads with MiXCR. The sample includes 25,000 to 30,000 distinct CDR3 sequences, around 5% of them seen just once. Sequencing was carried out using whole blood. The origin of the receptors is an adult who was a healthcare worker with PCR-confirmed SARS-CoV-2 infection or an uninfected control (not recorded which).

By share of the sample, this clonotype is medium-sized (0.01 to 0.1%). V is TRBV12-3 or TRBV12-4 and J is TRBJ1-2, with 10 bases fitting TRBD1. The ends lost 4 bases at V and 5 bases at J; junction bases unmatched: 4. CDR3 length: 14 residues. CDR3: CASSSRDRGYGYTF. CDR3 coding DNA: TGTGCCAGCAGTTCCCGGGACAGGGGTTATGGCTACACCTTC.

This clonotype occurred many times. The chain recombines TRBV6-2 or TRBV6-3 with TRBJ2-1, with 10 bases lining up with TRBD1. Trimming cost V 6 bases and J 8 bases; bases outside gene matches: 10. Germline V gene lookup returns CDR1 MNHEY and CDR2 SVGEGT. The CDR3 is 15 residues long. The CDR3 DNA is TGTGCCAGCAGGGAAGGGGGACAGGGGACCTATGAGCAGTTCTTC. Translating it yields CASREGGQGTYEQFF.

In this sample, this clonotype turned up many times. J is TRBJ2-6 and V is TRBV27; a weak D match, TRBD1 (6 bases). The length of the CDR3 is 16 residues. V gave up 6 bases and J gave up 0 bases, with 12 bases separating them. Per the germline V gene, CDR1 is MNHEY and CDR2 is SMNVEV (reference sequence). In DNA form, the CDR3 reads TGTGCCAGCAGGGGCGGACAGTACTCTGGGGCCAACGTCCTGACTTTC. Its protein product is CASRGGQYSGANVLTF.

This clonotype showed up many times. The chain carries TRBV29-1 and TRBJ2-1, with TRBD2 as a possible D gene (6 bases). This CDR3 contains 15 residues. V was shortened by 3 bases and J by 0 bases, with 12 bases between the two germline ends. Germline values: CDR1 SQVTM, CDR2 ANQGSEA. The CDR3 region has the DNA TGCAGCGTTGATGGAGGGGCGGGCTCCTACAATGAGCAGTTCTTC. Translated: CSVDGGAGSYNEQFF.

This clonotype was found once. The V gene is TRBV27, the J gene TRBJ2-2, with unresolved D. CDR3 length: 13 amino acids. V was shortened by 2 bases and J by 3 bases, with 4 bases between the two germline ends. Germline lookup yields CDR1 MNHEY and CDR2 SMNVEV (reference sequence). The CDR3 sequence: CASSLGYTGELFF. The CDR3 DNA sequence: TGTGCCAGCAGTTTAGGATACACCGGGGAGCTGTTTTTT.

This clonotype was picked up many times. The chain recombines TRBV7-9 with TRBJ2-7, with D perhaps matching TRBD2 (5 bases). The V end was cut by 3 bases, the J end by 0 bases, with 21 bases between. Germline CDR1 is SEHNR and CDR2 is FQNEAQ (reference sequence). This CDR3 contains 18 residues. CDR3 sequence reads: CASSLSGRGLTFSYEQYF. The CDR3 DNA sequence: TGTGCCAGCAGCTTGAGTGGACGGGGTCTTACCTTCTCCTACGAGCAGTACTTC.

This clonotype has a count of ten or more. The chain carries TRBV28 and TRBJ2-1, with D maybe TRBD2 (6 bases). CDR1 MDHEN and CDR2 SYDVKM come from the germline V gene. Trimming left V 0 bases short and J 6 bases short, with 12 bases between. This CDR3 comprises 15 residues. This chain's CDR3 is CASSLWETSPNEQFF. CDR3 nucleotide sequence: TGTGCCAGCAGTTTATGGGAAACTAGCCCCAATGAGCAGTTCTTC.

This clonotype was recorded many times. The chain employs TRBV5-1 and TRBJ2-1; D is ambiguous. Trimming stripped 0 bases from V and 8 bases from J, with 15 bases between. This CDR3 has 15 residues. Germline assignment: CDR1 SGHRS and CDR2 YFSETQ. This chain's CDR3 is CASSLVFPGWDEQFF. The CDR3 nucleotides read TGCGCCAGCAGCTTGGTATTTCCAGGCTGGGATGAGCAGTTCTTC.

In its sample, this clonotype was seen a few times. This sequence joins TRBV7-9 and TRBJ2-5, with D unresolved. This CDR3 is built from 15 residues. V was shortened by 1 base and J by 1 base, with 10 bases between the two germline ends. CDR1 SEHNR and CDR2 FQNEAQ come from the germline V gene (reference sequence). The CDR3 nucleotides read TGTGCCAGCAGCTTAGAAAAATCTAGCCAAGAGACCCAGTACTTC. Amino acid sequence: CASSLEKSSQETQYF. The whole variable domain, remainder taken from reference TRBV7-9 and TRBJ2-5, is DTGVSQNPRHKITKRGQNVTFRCDPISEHNRLYWYRQTLGQGPEFLTYFQNEAQLEKSRLLSDRFSAERPKGSFSTLEIQRTEQGDSAMYLCASSLEKSSQETQYFGPGTRLLVL.